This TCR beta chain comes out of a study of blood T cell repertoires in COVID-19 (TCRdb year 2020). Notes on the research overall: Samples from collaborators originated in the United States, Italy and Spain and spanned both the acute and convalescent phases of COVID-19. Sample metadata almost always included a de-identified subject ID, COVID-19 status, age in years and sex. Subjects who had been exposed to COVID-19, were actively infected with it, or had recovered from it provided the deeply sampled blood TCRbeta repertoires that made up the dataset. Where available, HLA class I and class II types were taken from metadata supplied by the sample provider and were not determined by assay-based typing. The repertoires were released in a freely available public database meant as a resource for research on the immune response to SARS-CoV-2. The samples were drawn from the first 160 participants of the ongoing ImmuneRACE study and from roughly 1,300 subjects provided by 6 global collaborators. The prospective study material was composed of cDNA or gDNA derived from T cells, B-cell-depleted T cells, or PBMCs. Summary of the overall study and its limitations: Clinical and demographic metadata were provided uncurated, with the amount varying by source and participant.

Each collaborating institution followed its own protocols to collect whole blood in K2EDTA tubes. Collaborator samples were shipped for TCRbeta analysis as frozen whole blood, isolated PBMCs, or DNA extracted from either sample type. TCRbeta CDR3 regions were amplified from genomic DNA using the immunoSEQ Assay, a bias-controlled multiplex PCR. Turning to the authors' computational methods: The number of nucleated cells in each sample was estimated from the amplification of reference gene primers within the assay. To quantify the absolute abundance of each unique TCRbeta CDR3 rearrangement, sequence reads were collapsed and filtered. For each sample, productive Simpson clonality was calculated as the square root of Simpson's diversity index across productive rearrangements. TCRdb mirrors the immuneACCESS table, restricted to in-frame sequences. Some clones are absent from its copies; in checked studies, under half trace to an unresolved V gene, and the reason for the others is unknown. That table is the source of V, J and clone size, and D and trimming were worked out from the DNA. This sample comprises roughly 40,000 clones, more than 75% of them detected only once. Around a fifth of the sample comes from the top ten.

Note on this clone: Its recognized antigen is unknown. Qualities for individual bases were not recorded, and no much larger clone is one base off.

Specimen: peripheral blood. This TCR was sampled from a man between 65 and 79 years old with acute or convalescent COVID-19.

The CDR3 in this case is CASSVDGAGQPQHF. The base sequence is TGTGCCAGCAGCGTAGATGGGGCTGGGCAGCCCCAGCATTTT. The chain is assembled from TRBV9 and TRBJ1-5, and TRBD1 may be the D gene, going by 5 matching bases. The germline V gene provides CDR1 SGDLS and CDR2 YYNGEE. A distance of 11 bases separates the germline ends of V and J, which lose 0 bases and 7 bases respectively. The CDR3 covers 14 residues, taking in both the cysteine and the phenylalanine. Only the CDR3 portion is preserved as DNA: 42 bases, with reading frame beginning at the first base.